One T cell receptor (beta chain) is described in this entry. What this receptor recognizes is not known. No much larger clone exists at a distance of one base, and base qualities are not known. TCRbeta CDR3 regions were amplified from genomic DNA using the immunoSEQ Assay, a bias-controlled multiplex PCR. On the authors' methods: Within the assay, amplification of reference gene primers was used to estimate how many nucleated cells each sample contained. Sequence reads were collapsed and filtered to measure the absolute abundance of every unique TCRbeta CDR3 rearrangement. Productive Simpson clonality was computed per sample as the square root of Simpson's diversity index over productive rearrangements. TCRdb limited this immuneACCESS table to in-frame rearrangements with V and J called. A share of clones is missing; checked studies link under half to unresolved V genes, and the rest is unexplained. That table gives V, J and clone size, and the DNA gave D and trimming. In all, the sample holds some 460,000 clones, and roughly nine tenths of those were seen once. Clones ranked in the top ten supply 0.65% to 0.9% of the sample.

Participants in the prospective study were aged roughly 18 to 100 years, lived in 20 to 30 United States geographic areas, and enrolled through a virtual design. To assign participants to cohorts, the prospective study relied on clinical history that participants themselves reported in a screening survey and a study questionnaire. For ImmuneRACE Cohort 3, a participant was defined as recovered based on two consecutive negative NP/OP PCR tests, clearance by a healthcare professional, or resolution of symptoms. Mobile phlebotomists in the prospective study collected whole blood, serum and a nasopharyngeal or oropharyngeal swab from every participant. Participants in the prospective study had the option to provide additional blood draws and questionnaires over a roughly 2-month period. Prospective study blood samples were shipped either frozen or at room temperature before DNA extraction. This entry comes from a study of blood T cell repertoires in COVID-19 (dated by TCRdb to 2020 to 2021). In terms of the full investigation: Samples covering the acute and convalescent phases of COVID-19 were provided by collaborators in the United States, Italy and Spain. The prospective study material was composed of cDNA or gDNA derived from T cells, B-cell-depleted T cells, or PBMCs. Nearly every sample came with metadata listing a de-identified subject ID, COVID-19 status, age in years and sex. Subjects who had been exposed to COVID-19, were actively infected with it, or had recovered from it provided the deeply sampled blood TCRbeta repertoires that made up the dataset. Where HLA class I and class II types were available, the types were taken from metadata supplied by the sample provider, not from assay-based typing. Samples came from the ongoing ImmuneRACE study (first 160 participants) plus 1,254 subjects from 6 global collaborators. A freely available public database, intended as a resource for researchers studying the immune response to SARS-CoV-2, is where the repertoires were released.

Germline trimming amounts to 5 bases on V and 2 bases on J, with 4 as the count of junction bases outside the gene matches. According to the germline V gene, CDR1 reads SGHVS and CDR2 reads FQNEAQ. The CDR3 runs 15 amino acids, cysteine and phenylalanine included. Only the CDR3 part of the read is kept: 45 bases, read in frame from the first base. Beyond this particular receptor, the publication reports: Clinical and demographic metadata were provided uncurated, with the amount varying by source and participant.

Material: PBMCs or T cells enriched from blood (not recorded which). Recombination linked TRBV7-8 to TRBJ2-2, with 8 bases in between that match TRBD2. This sequence originates from a woman aged 18-35 years who had recovered from COVID-19. The DNA reads TGTGCCAGCAGCCCGCGGGGGGCCAACACCGGGGAGCTGTTTTTT. Its amino acids are CASSPRGANTGELFF.